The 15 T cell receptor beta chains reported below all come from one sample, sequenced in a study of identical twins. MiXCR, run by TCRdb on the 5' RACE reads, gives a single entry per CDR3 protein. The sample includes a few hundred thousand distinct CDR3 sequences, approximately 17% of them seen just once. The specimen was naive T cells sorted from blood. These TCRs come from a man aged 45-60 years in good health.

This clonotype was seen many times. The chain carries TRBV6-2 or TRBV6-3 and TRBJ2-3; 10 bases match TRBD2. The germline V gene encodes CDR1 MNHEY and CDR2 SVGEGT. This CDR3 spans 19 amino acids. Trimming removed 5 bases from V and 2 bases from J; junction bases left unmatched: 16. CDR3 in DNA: TGTGCCAGCAGTCTCCTCACGGCTAGCGGGGGACTTACCACAGATACGCAGTATTTT. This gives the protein CASSLLTASGGLTTDTQYF.

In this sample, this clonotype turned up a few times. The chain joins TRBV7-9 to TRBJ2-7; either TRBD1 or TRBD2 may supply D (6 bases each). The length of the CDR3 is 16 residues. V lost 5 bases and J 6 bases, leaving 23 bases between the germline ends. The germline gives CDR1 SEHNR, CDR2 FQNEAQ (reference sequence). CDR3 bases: TGTGCCAGCAGCACGTGGACAGCTGCAGCGGGCACCGAGCAGTACTTC. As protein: CASSTWTAAAGTEQYF.

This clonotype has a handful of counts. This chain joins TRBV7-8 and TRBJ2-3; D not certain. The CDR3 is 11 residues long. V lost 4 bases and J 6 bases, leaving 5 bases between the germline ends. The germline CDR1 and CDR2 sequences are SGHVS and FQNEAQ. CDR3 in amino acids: CASSSFDTQYF. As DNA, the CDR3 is TGTGCCAGCAGCTCCTTCGATACGCAGTATTTT.

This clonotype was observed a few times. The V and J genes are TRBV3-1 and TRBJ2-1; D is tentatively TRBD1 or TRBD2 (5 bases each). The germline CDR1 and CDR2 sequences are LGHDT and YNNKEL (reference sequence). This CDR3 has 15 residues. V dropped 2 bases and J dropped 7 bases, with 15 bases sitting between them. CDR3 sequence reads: CASSQLTGTLNEQFF. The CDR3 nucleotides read TGTGCCAGCAGCCAATTAACCGGGACGCTAAATGAGCAGTTCTTC.

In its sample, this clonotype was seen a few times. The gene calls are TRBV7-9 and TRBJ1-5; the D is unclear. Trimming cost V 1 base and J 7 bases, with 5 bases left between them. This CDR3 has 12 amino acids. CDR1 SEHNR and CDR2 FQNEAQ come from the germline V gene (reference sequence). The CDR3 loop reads CASSLVSQPQHF. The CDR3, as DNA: TGTGCCAGCAGCTTAGTCAGCCAGCCCCAGCATTTT. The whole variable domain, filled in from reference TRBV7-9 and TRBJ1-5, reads DTGVSQNPRHKITKRGQNVTFRCDPISEHNRLYWYRQTLGQGPEFLTYFQNEAQLEKSRLLSDRFSAERPKGSFSTLEIQRTEQGDSAMYLCASSLVSQPQHFGDGTRLSIL.

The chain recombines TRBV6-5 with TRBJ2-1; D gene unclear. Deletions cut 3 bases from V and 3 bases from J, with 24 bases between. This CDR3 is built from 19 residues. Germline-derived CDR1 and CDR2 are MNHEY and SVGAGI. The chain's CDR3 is CASSYNTVSLAKRYNEQFF. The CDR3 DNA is TGTGCCAGCAGTTATAATACAGTTTCTCTGGCCAAGCGCTACAATGAGCAGTTCTTC.

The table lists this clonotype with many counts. Here the CDR3 reads CASSLSYYEQYF. In DNA, the CDR3 is TGTGCCAGCAGCTTGTCGTACTACGAGCAGTACTTC. The V and J genes are TRBV5-6 and TRBJ2-7; no definite D call. Germline V gene sequence: CDR1 SGHDT, CDR2 YYEEEE. V lost 1 base and J 3 bases, leaving 5 bases between the germline ends. The CDR3 has 12 amino acids.

The CDR3 DNA reads TGTGCCAGCAGTTTTCTGGTCGGGGATGGCTACACCTTC. Amino acid sequence: CASSFLVGDGYTF. The chain uses TRBV28 and TRBJ1-2; no firm D call. The CDR3 contains 13 residues. Trimming took 3 bases from V and 6 from J, leaving 11 bases between them. The germline CDR1 and CDR2 sequences are MDHEN and SYDVKM.

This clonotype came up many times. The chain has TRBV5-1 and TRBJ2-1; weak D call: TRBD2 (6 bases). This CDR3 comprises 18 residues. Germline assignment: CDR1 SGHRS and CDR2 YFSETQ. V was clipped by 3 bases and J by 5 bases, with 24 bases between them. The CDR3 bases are TGCGCCAGCAGCTCACCCGGTAGGAGCGGGCTGTCCCACAATGAGCAGTTCTTC. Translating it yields CASSSPGRSGLSHNEQFF.

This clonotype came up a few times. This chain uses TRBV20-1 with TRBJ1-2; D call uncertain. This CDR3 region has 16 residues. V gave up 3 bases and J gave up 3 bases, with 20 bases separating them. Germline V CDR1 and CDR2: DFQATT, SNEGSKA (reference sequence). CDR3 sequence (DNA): TGCAGTGCTAGTAGTGGGCTCGGGAAGAGGGACTATGGCTACACCTTC. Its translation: CSASSGLGKRDYGYTF.

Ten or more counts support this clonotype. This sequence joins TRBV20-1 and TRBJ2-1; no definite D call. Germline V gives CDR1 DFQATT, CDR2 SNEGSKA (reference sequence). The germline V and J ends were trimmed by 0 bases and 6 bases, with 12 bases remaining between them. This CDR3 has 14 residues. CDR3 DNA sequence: TGCAGTGCTAGAGATCTGCCTAGGAGCAATGAGCAGTTCTTC. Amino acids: CSARDLPRSNEQFF.

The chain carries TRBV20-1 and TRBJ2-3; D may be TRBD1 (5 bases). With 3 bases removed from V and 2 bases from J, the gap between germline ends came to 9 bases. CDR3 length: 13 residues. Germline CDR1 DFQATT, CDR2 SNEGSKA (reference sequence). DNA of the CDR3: TGCAGTGCTAGCCGACAGAACACAGATACGCAGTATTTT. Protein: CSASRQNTDTQYF.

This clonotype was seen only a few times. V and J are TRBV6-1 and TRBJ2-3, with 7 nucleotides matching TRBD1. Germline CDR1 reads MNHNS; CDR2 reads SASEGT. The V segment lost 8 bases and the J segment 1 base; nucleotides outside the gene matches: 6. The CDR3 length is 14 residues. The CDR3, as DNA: TGTGCCAGCGCCCGTGGACAGGGCACAGATACGCAGTATTTT. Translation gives CASARGQGTDTQYF.

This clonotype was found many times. The CDR3 DNA reads TGTGCCAGCAGTTACTATGCGGGAACAGATACGCAGTATTTT. Translating gives CASSYYAGTDTQYF. The chain carries TRBV6-5 and TRBJ2-3; tentative D call: TRBD2 (6 bases). Germline CDR1 and CDR2: MNHEY and SVGAGI. The V end lost 1 base, the J end lost 3 bases, and 8 bases lay between the germline ends. This CDR3 is 14 amino acids long.

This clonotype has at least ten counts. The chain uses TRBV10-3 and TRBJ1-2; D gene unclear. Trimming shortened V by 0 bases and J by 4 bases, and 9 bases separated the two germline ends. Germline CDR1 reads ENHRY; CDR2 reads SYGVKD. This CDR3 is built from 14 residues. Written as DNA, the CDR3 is TGTGCCATCAGTGAGTCGGAAGGGAGCTATGGCTACACCTTC. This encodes CAISESEGSYGYTF.